This T cell receptor beta chain was identified in a study of T cell responses to AZD1222 COVID-19 vaccine. Details on this clone: Its specificity is unknown.

Overall study results and limits: Targeting of unmutated variant regions was reportedly seen in nearly half of spike-specific TCRs.

V gave up 3 bases and J gave up 4 bases; unmatched junction bases: 5. This CDR3 spans 14 amino acids. From germline, CDR1 is SGHRS and CDR2 YFSETQ. The repertoire was sequenced with immunoSEQ multiplex PCR; TCRdb's copy has only in-frame clones and lacks some. The table lists 86,000 or so clones, roughly 90% of them singletons. The chain uses TRBV5-1 and TRBJ2-5; 8 positions match TRBD1. The sequences come from peripheral blood, collected on day 0 of AZD1222 vaccination. This receptor was obtained from an adult in good health. CDR3 sequence (DNA): TGCGCCAGCAGCTCCCCAGGGGGCGGAGAGACCCAGTACTTC. It is translated as CASSSPGGGETQYF.